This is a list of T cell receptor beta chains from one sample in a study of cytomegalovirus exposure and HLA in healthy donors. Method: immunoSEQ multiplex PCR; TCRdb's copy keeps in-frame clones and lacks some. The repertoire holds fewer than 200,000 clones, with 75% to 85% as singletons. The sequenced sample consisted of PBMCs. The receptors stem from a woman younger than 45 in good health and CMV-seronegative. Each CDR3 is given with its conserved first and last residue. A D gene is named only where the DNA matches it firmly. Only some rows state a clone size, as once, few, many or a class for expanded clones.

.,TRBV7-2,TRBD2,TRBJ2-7,CASSLVAGGSTYEQYF,TGTGCCAGCAGCTTAGTGGCGGGGGGCTCGACCTACGAGCAGTACTTC
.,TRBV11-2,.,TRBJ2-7,CASTPLSTTAAFREQYF,TGTGCCAGCACCCCCCTGAGTACGACAGCCGCTTTCCGCGAGCAGTACTTC
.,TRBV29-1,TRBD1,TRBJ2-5,CSVEETGPETQYF,TGCAGCGTTGAAGAGACAGGGCCAGAGACCCAGTACTTC
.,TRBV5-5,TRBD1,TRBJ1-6,CASSWLPGQDNSPLHF,TGTGCCAGCAGCTGGCTACCGGGACAGGATAATTCACCCCTCCACTTT
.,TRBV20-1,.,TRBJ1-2,CSAADTGYTF,TGCAGTGCTGCGGACACTGGCTACACCTTC
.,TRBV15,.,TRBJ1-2,CATSRDGAGYYGYTF,TGTGCCACCAGCAGAGATGGGGCAGGGTACTATGGCTACACCTTC
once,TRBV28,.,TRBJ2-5,CASRLTGPQETQYF,TGTGCCAGCAGATTAACAGGGCCTCAAGAGACCCAGTACTTC
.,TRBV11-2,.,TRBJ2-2,CASSLAGGTGELFF,TGTGCCAGCAGCTTAGCCGGGGGCACCGGGGAGCTGTTTTTT
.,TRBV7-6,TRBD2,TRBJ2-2,CASSSWVAGVQTGELFF,TGTGCCAGCAGCTCTTGGGTAGCGGGAGTTCAGACCGGGGAGCTGTTTTTT
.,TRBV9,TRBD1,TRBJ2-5,CASSVAGTGKETQYF,TGTGCCAGCAGCGTCGCCGGGACAGGAAAAGAGACCCAGTACTTC
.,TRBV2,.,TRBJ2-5,CASSGQVGLETQYF,TGTGCCAGCAGTGGCCAGGTGGGGCTGGAGACCCAGTACTTC
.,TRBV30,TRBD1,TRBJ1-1,CAWYRTGSPLF,TGTGCCTGGTATAGGACAGGGTCCCCACTCTTT
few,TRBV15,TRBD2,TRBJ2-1,CATRGGSSYNEQFF,TGTGCCACCAGGGGCGGGAGCTCCTACAATGAGCAGTTCTTC
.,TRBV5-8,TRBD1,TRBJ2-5,CASSIGQGKGETQYF,TGTGCCAGCAGCATAGGACAGGGGAAGGGAGAGACCCAGTACTTC
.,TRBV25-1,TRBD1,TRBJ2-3,CASSVLGQGATDTQYF,TGTGCCAGCAGTGTCTTAGGACAGGGGGCAACAGATACGCAGTATTTT
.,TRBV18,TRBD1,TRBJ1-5,CASSPGQGERPQHF,TGTGCCAGCTCGCCAGGACAGGGTGAACGGCCCCAGCATTTT
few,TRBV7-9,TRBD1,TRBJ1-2,CASSRGQGRSYGYTF,TGTGCCAGCAGTCGCGGACAGGGTCGTAGTTATGGCTACACCTTC
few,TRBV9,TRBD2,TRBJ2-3,CASSAGLAGAGTDTQYF,TGTGCCAGCAGCGCGGGACTAGCGGGAGCTGGGACAGATACGCAGTATTTT
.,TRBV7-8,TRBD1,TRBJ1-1,CASSQGTGTGHTEAFF,TGTGCCAGCAGCCAAGGGACAGGGACCGGTCACACTGAAGCTTTCTTT
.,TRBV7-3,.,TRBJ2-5,CASSLGQGQETQYF,TGTGCCAGCAGCTTAGGGCAGGGGCAAGAGACCCAGTACTTC
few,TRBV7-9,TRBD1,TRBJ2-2,CASSPGTGTNTGELFF,TGTGCCAGCAGCCCGGGGACAGGCACGAACACCGGGGAGCTGTTTTTT
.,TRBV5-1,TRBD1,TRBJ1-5,CASSFTGGDQPQHF,TGCGCCAGCAGCTTCACAGGGGGCGATCAGCCCCAGCATTTT
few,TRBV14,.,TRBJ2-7,CASSLEKLRDKYYEQYF,TGTGCCAGCAGCCTAGAAAAGCTCCGGGACAAATACTACGAGCAGTACTTC
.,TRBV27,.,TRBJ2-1,CASTQGYRNEQFF,TGTGCCAGCACCCAGGGGTACCGCAATGAGCAGTTCTTC
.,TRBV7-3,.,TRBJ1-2,CASSPRRGGDGYTF,TGTGCCAGCAGCCCCCGGAGGGGAGGAGATGGCTACACCTTC
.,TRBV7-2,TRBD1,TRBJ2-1,CASSPTPGQYNEQFF,TGTGCCAGCAGCCCTACTCCGGGACAGTACAATGAGCAGTTCTTC
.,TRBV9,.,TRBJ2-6,CAASSGLRANVLTF,TGTGCCGCCTCATCAGGTCTAAGGGCCAACGTCCTGACTTTC
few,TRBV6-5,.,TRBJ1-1,CASSYQRANTEAFF,TGTGCCAGCAGTTATCAGCGGGCGAACACTGAAGCTTTCTTT
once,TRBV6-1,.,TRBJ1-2,CASSDPTVAGDYGYTF,TGTGCCAGCAGTGACCCTACTGTGGCAGGGGACTATGGCTACACCTTC
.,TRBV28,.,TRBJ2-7,CASRTGQGTGYEQYF,TGTGCCAGCAGAACCGGTCAGGGAACGGGCTACGAGCAGTACTTC
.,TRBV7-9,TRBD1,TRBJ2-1,CASSSAGTENNEQFF,TGTGCCAGCAGCTCTGCCGGGACAGAGAACAATGAGCAGTTCTTC
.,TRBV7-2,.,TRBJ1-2,CASSLAYSSYGYTF,TGTGCCAGCAGCTTAGCCTATTCGAGCTATGGCTACACCTTC
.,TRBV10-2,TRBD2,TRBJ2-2,CASQRPNGLAGGHTGELFF,TGCGCCAGCCAACGACCAAACGGACTAGCGGGGGGACACACCGGGGAGCTGTTTTTT
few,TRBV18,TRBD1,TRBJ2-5,CASSPDRGSQETQYF,TGTGCCAGCTCACCGGACAGGGGGTCCCAAGAGACCCAGTACTTC
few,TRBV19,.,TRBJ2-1,CASTLAASYNEQFF,TGTGCCAGTACTTTAGCGGCCTCCTACAATGAGCAGTTCTTC
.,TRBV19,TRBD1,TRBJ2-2,CASTPRGQGDTGELFF,TGTGCCAGTACCCCACGCGGACAGGGTGATACCGGGGAGCTGTTTTTT
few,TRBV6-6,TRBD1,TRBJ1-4,CASSVGTGPNEKLFF,TGTGCCAGCAGCGTCGGGACAGGGCCTAATGAAAAACTGTTTTTT
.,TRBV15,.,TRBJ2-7,CATSRRSGVTGDEQYF,TGTGCCACCAGCAGGAGGTCCGGGGTAACCGGGGACGAGCAGTACTTC
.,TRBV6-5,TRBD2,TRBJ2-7,CASSYWGGSVSYEQYF,TGTGCCAGCAGTTACTGGGGGGGGTCCGTCTCCTACGAGCAGTACTTC
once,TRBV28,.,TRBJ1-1,CASSEAAVAFF,TGTGCCAGCAGTGAGGCCGCAGTTGCTTTCTTT
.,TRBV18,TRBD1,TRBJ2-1,CASSPPGTGLHNEQFF,TGTGCCAGCTCACCACCCGGGACAGGGCTACACAATGAGCAGTTCTTC
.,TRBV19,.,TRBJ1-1,CASSIGGGVADTEAFF,TGTGCCAGTAGTATTGGGGGAGGCGTCGCGGACACTGAAGCTTTCTTT
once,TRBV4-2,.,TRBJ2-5,CASSQDSGQGSETQYF,TGTGCCAGCAGCCAAGATTCTGGTCAGGGGTCAGAGACCCAGTACTTC
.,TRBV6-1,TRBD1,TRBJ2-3,CASNGGTGSLDTQYF,TGTGCCAGCAACGGGGGGACAGGGTCCTTAGATACGCAGTATTTT
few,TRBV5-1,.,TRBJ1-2,CASSLGGVGGYTF,TGCGCCAGCAGCTTGGGCGGGGTAGGAGGCTACACCTTC
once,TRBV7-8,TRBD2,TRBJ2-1,CASRRRGRVYEQFF,TGTGCCAGCAGGCGGCGCGGGAGGGTCTATGAGCAGTTCTTC
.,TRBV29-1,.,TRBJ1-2,CSVSPRAPSGDPTF,TGCAGCGTTTCCCCGAGAGCCCCATCCGGGGATCCCACCTTC
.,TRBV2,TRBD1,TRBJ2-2,CASSGQGSTGELFF,TGTGCCAGCAGTGGACAGGGGTCCACCGGGGAGCTGTTTTTT
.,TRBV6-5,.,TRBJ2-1,CASIEGNEQFF,TGTGCCAGCATCGAGGGCAATGAGCAGTTCTTC
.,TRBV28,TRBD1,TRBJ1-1,CASSLPGGTEAFF,TGTGCCAGCAGTTTACCAGGGGGCACTGAAGCTTTCTTT
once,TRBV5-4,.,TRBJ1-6,CASSFKENSPLHF,TGTGCCAGCAGCTTCAAGGAGAATTCACCCCTCCACTTT
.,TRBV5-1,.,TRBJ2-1,CASSLEGYAPGEQFF,TGCGCCAGCAGCTTGGAGGGGTACGCGCCGGGTGAGCAGTTCTTC
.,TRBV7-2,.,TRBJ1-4,CASSFGPPGEKLFF,TGTGCCAGCAGCTTCGGTCCTCCGGGGGAAAAACTGTTTTTT
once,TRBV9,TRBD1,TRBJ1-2,CASGPGQVGGYTF,TGTGCCAGCGGGCCGGGACAGGTTGGTGGCTACACCTTC
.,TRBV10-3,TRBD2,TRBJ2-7,CAISESGLAGTYEQYF,TGTGCCATCAGTGAGTCCGGACTAGCGGGGACCTACGAGCAGTACTTC